Below, 24 T cell receptor beta chains from the same sample are listed, as sequenced in a study of T cell changes during pregnancy in multiple sclerosis. Generated by immunoSEQ multiplex PCR, the TCRdb table keeps only in-frame clones and is missing some. Of under 120,000 clones detected, 80% to 95% appear once; the ten largest clones hold less than 4.5%. Sequences were derived from peripheral blood, sampled after pregnancy. The receptors originated from a female donor with multiple sclerosis, enrolled in a pregnancy study.

The chain employs TRBV5-1 and TRBJ1-6; 9 positions match TRBD1. Germline V CDR1 and CDR2: SGHRS, YFSETQ. The J segment lost 9 bases and the V segment lost 4 bases, leaving 5 bases of the junction unmatched. The CDR3 consists of 14 residues. CDR3 sequence: CASSPGQGSSPLHF. For the CDR3, the DNA is TGCGCCAGCAGCCCGGGACAGGGTAGTTCACCCCTCCACTTT.

J is TRBJ1-1 and V is TRBV7-3; D remains ambiguous. The CDR3 has 13 amino acids. V lost 2 bases, J lost 5 bases, and 9 bases lay in between. Germline values: CDR1 SGHTA, CDR2 FQGTGA. CDR3 residues: CASSLGERTEAFF. DNA for the CDR3: TGTGCCAGCAGCTTAGGGGAGAGGACTGAAGCTTTCTTT.

This chain's CDR3 is CASGITGPSGPQHF. In nucleotides, the CDR3 is TGTGCCAGCGGAATTACAGGGCCCTCAGGACCCCAGCATTTT. This rearrangement joins TRBV27 to TRBJ1-5; D is possibly TRBD1 (6 bases). In germline, CDR1 is MNHEY, CDR2 SMNVEV (reference sequence). V was trimmed by 8 bases and J by 10 bases, leaving 21 bases between them. CDR3 length: 14 amino acids.

The genes are TRBV29-1 and TRBJ1-5, with D possibly being TRBD1 (6 bases). Between the trimmed V and J ends, which lost 3 bases and 4 bases, there was a span of 10 bases. The CDR3 consists of 13 residues. Germline values: CDR1 SQVTM, CDR2 ANQGSEA. The CDR3 DNA reads as TGCAGCGTTGATGCAGGGGTGAATCAGCCCCAGCATTTT. Protein: CSVDAGVNQPQHF.

The chain has TRBV14 and TRBJ2-7; 7 positions match TRBD1. CDR3 length: 13 amino acids. V lost 4 bases to trimming and J lost 2 bases; unmatched junction nucleotides: 2. Germline V CDR1 and CDR2: SGHDN, FVKESK. The CDR3 sequence is CASSRQGAYEQYF. For the CDR3, the DNA is TGTGCCAGCAGCCGACAGGGCGCCTACGAGCAGTACTTC.

This chain uses TRBV6-5 with TRBJ1-2, with D perhaps matching TRBD1 (5 bases). V was clipped by 10 bases and J by 5 bases, with 17 bases between them. The CDR3 contains 13 residues. Looked up from germline, CDR1 is MNHEY and CDR2 is SVGAGI. In nucleotides, the CDR3 is TGTGCCACCACCGCGGGGGGGGTATATGGCTACACCTTC. Encoded protein: CATTAGGVYGYTF.

This clone was recorded only once. The J gene is TRBJ1-2, the V gene TRBV10-3; no clear D gene. V was cut by 4 bases and J by 2 bases, with 11 bases left in between. Germline values: CDR1 ENHRY, CDR2 SYGVKD. The CDR3 extends over 14 amino acids. The DNA of the CDR3 is TGTGCCATCAGTGCGGTAGGGAGAAACTATGGCTACACCTTC. It codes for CAISAVGRNYGYTF.

This clone appeared a single time. The chain joins TRBV29-1 to TRBJ1-2; D call uncertain. V was clipped by 5 bases and J by 4 bases, with 8 bases between them. Germline CDR1 and CDR2: SQVTM and ANQGSEA. The CDR3 runs to 11 residues. The CDR3 spells CSVLGLYGYTF. The DNA for the CDR3 is TGCAGCGTTCTAGGACTCTATGGCTACACCTTC.

The chain combines TRBV2 with TRBJ2-3, with a possible D match to TRBD2 (5 bases). Germline V gene sequence: CDR1 SNHLY, CDR2 FYNNEI. The CDR3 has 12 residues. V gave up 6 bases and J gave up 8 bases, with 12 bases separating them. The CDR3 protein is CASRVTSGTQYF. CDR3 bases: TGTGCCAGCAGGGTAACTAGTGGTACGCAGTATTTT.

The V and J genes are TRBV5-1 and TRBJ1-4; D not certain. The CDR3 extends over 14 amino acids. Trimming left V 5 bases short and J 10 bases short, with 18 bases between. The V gene's germline CDR1 is SGHRS and CDR2 YFSETQ. CDR3 protein: CASRGSPGSGKLFF. In DNA, the CDR3 is TGCGCCAGCAGGGGGTCCCCGGGGTCGGGAAAACTGTTTTTT. The full variable domain, with the rest looked up from reference TRBV5-1 and TRBJ1-4, is KAGVTQTPRYLIKTRGQQVTLSCSPISGHRSVSWYQQTPGQGLQFLFEYFSETQRNKGNFPGRFSGRQFSNSRSEMNVSTLELGDSALYLCASRGSPGSGKLFFGSGTQLSVL.

Only a few counts were recorded for this clone. The V call is TRBV30, the J call TRBJ1-6, with D possibly being TRBD1 (6 bases). V lost 8 bases to trimming and J lost 3 bases, with 11 bases between them. CDR1 GTSNPN and CDR2 SVGIG come from the germline V gene (reference sequence). The CDR3 covers 13 residues. The CDR3 sequence is CARGGDYNSPLHF. The DNA of the CDR3 is TGTGCCAGGGGGGGGGACTATAATTCACCCCTCCACTTT.

The J gene is TRBJ2-7, the V gene TRBV11-2; D gene unclear. The CDR3 length is 11 residues. Germline assignment: CDR1 SGHAT and CDR2 FQNNGV. CDR3 region: CVAADGYEQYF. The CDR3 DNA sequence: TGTGTAGCAGCAGACGGCTACGAGCAGTACTTC.

This chain joins TRBV6-6 and TRBJ1-5; tentative D call: TRBD1 (6 bases). The CDR3 has 13 residues. Germline V gene data show CDR1 as MNHNY and CDR2 as SVGAGI (reference sequence). With 5 bases removed from V and 2 bases from J, the gap between germline ends came to 7 bases. The CDR3 coding sequence is TGTGCCAGCAGTCCAGGGGGCAATCAGCCCCAGCATTTT. Translating it yields CASSPGGNQPQHF.

The V gene is TRBV10-3, the J gene TRBJ2-1; 14 nucleotides line up with TRBD2. The CDR3 runs to 17 residues. Germline-derived CDR1 and CDR2 are ENHRY and SYGVKD. J gave up 0 bases and V 7 bases, and 5 bases lay outside the gene matches. In DNA, the CDR3 is TGTGCCATCAAGGGACTAGCGGGAGAGAACTCCTACAATGAGCAGTTCTTC. Translation: CAIKGLAGENSYNEQFF.

This clone was detected only once. J is TRBJ2-1 and V is TRBV27; 7 nucleotides agree with TRBD2. This CDR3 has 15 residues. Germline values: CDR1 MNHEY, CDR2 SMNVEV (reference sequence). J lost 8 bases, V lost 5 bases, and 12 bases had no gene match. The CDR3 bases are TGTGCCAGCAGTCCACGGGACTCGGCGGGGGATGAGCAGTTCTTC. Translated: CASSPRDSAGDEQFF.

The V and J genes are TRBV7-2 and TRBJ2-1; TRBD2 aligns across 13 bases. V trimming: 2 bases; J trimming: 8 bases; junction bases outside the gene matches: 6. From germline, CDR1 is SGHTA and CDR2 FQGNSA. The CDR3 loop spans 16 amino acids. The CDR3 reads CASSLLLAGGRDEQFF. The CDR3 DNA sequence: TGTGCCAGCAGCTTACTACTAGCGGGGGGGCGAGATGAGCAGTTCTTC.

The chain uses TRBV13 and TRBJ2-2; the D gene is possibly TRBD2 (7 bases). The germline V and J ends were trimmed by 3 bases and 3 bases, with 11 bases remaining between them. Germline-derived CDR1 and CDR2 are PRHDT and FYEKMQ (reference sequence). The CDR3 length is 15 residues. CDR3: CASSFGGRHTGELFF. In DNA, the CDR3 is TGTGCCAGCAGCTTCGGGGGGCGTCACACCGGGGAGCTGTTTTTT.

The chain recombines TRBV10-3 with TRBJ1-1; 7 nucleotides match TRBD1. Germline trimming cut 2 bases from V and 3 bases from J; bases unmatched to any gene: 3. This CDR3 contains 14 residues. Germline lookup yields CDR1 ENHRY and CDR2 SYGVKD. The CDR3 reads CAISEGGQYTEAFF. The DNA for the CDR3 is TGTGCCATCAGTGAGGGGGGACAGTACACTGAAGCTTTCTTT.

The chain combines TRBV19 with TRBJ1-5; 9 bases line up with TRBD1. V shed 8 bases and J 6 bases; nucleotides not matched to a gene: 5. CDR3 length: 13 amino acids. Germline CDR1 is LNHDA and CDR2 is SQIVND (reference sequence). This CDR3 reads CASETGGSQPQHF. DNA of the CDR3: TGTGCCAGTGAGACAGGGGGTTCTCAGCCCCAGCATTTT.

The chain uses TRBV4-1 and TRBJ2-1, with D unresolved. The CDR3 runs to 16 residues. Germline V gene data show CDR1 as MGHRA and CDR2 as YSYEKL. V was trimmed by 4 bases and J by 3 bases, leaving 16 bases between them. CDR3 protein: CASSPQDRYGYNEQFF. In DNA, the CDR3 is TGCGCCAGCAGCCCTCAGGATCGCTATGGCTACAATGAGCAGTTCTTC.

V is TRBV11-2 and J is TRBJ2-7, with 7 positions matching TRBD2. V lost 8 bases and J lost 3; bases outside the gene matches: 7. Germline CDR1 and CDR2: SGHAT and FQNNGV. The CDR3 consists of 13 residues. DNA for the CDR3: TGTGCCAGCTGCGGACTAGTCGTCTACGAGCAGTACTTC. Translated: CASCGLVVYEQYF.

In DNA, the CDR3 is TGTGCCAGCAGTTCCCTGGGGGGTGGCGAGCAGTACTTC. Translated, it gives CASSSLGGGEQYF. This chain uses TRBV27 with TRBJ2-7, with a tentative D call TRBD2 (6 bases). Between the trimmed V and J ends, which lost 4 bases and 6 bases, there was a span of 13 bases. CDR1 and CDR2 (germline): MNHEY, SMNVEV (reference sequence). The CDR3 has 13 amino acids.

This clone has a handful of counts. This rearrangement joins TRBV5-6 to TRBJ1-5, with D uncertain. V shed 0 bases and J shed 3 bases, with 10 bases lying between them. Germline V gene data show CDR1 as SGHDT and CDR2 as YYEEEE. The CDR3 contains 15 residues. The chain's CDR3 is CASSLGWRNNQPQHF. The CDR3 DNA follows: TGTGCCAGCAGCTTGGGATGGAGAAACAATCAGCCCCAGCATTTT.

V gene TRBV5-1 combines with J gene TRBJ2-1; 7 bases align to TRBD1. Germline lookup yields CDR1 SGHRS and CDR2 YFSETQ. CDR3 length: 15 residues. V dropped 5 bases and J dropped 9; count of bases not matched to a gene: 14. CDR3 nucleotide sequence: TGCGCCAGCAGATCCGGGGACAGAGTCATGAGTGAGCAGTTCTTC. Amino acid sequence: CASRSGDRVMSEQFF.